The 3 T cell receptor beta chains below were found in one sample sequenced in a study of blood T cell repertoires in COVID-19. Assay: immunoSEQ multiplex PCR; the TCRdb copy retains only in-frame clones and omits some. The data contain roughly 150,000 clones, under 90% of them singletons. Material: PBMCs or T cells enriched from blood (not recorded which). Receptors originate from a woman aged 18-29 years who had been exposed to COVID-19.

The chain carries TRBV9 and TRBJ2-3, with 9 bases that match TRBD2. The ends lost 0 bases at V and 3 bases at J; junction bases unmatched: 5. Germline V gene sequence: CDR1 SGDLS, CDR2 YYNGEE. The CDR3 spans 16 residues. The CDR3 DNA follows: TGTGCCAGCAGCGTAGGTGTTAGCGGGAGAACAGATACGCAGTATTTT. It yields the protein CASSVGVSGRTDTQYF.

With regard to this clone: The same CDR3 also results from other DNA sequences found in this sample. The rearrangement joins TRBV27 to TRBJ2-3, with 7 bases identical to TRBD1. The CDR3 totals 13 residues. V was pared by 6 bases and J by 5 bases, with 5 bases of the junction left unmatched. CDR1 is MNHEY, CDR2 SMNVEV, per germline (reference sequence). CDR3 sequence: CASRRQGGDTQYF. CDR3 DNA sequence: TGTGCCAGCAGGCGACAGGGTGGAGATACGCAGTATTTT.

This sequence joins TRBV6-2 or TRBV6-3 and TRBJ1-1; possibly TRBD1 for D (5 bases). This CDR3 has 14 amino acids. V shed 4 bases and J shed 4 bases, with 13 bases lying between them. The V gene's germline CDR1 is MNHEY and CDR2 SVGEGT. The DNA for the CDR3 is TGTGCCAGCAGTTTGACAGACGGGAGCACTGAAGCTTTCTTT. It codes for CASSLTDGSTEAFF.